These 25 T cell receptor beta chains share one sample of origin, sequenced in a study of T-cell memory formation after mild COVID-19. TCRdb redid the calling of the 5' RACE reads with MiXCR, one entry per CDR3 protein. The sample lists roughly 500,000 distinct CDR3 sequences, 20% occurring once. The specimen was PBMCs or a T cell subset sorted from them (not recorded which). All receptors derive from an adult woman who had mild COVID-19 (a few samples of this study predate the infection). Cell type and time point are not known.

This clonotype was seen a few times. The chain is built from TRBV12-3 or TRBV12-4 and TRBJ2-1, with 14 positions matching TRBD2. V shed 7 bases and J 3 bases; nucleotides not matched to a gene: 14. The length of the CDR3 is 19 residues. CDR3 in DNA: TGTGCCAGCACCCCCGGACTAGCGGGAGGATCCATTAACTACAATGAGCAGTTCTTC. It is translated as CASTPGLAGGSINYNEQFF.

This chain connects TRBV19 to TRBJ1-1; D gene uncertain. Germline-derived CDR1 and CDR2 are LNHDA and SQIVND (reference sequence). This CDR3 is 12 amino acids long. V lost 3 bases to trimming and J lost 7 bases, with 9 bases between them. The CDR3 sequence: CASSIDRGEAFF. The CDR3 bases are TGTGCCAGTAGTATTGATCGCGGTGAAGCTTTCTTT.

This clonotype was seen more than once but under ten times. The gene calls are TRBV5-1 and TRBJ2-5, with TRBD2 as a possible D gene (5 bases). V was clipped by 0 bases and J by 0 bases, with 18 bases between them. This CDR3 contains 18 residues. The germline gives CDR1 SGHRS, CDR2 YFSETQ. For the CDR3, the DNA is TGCGCCAGCAGCTTGGTGCCTAGTTCTCTGGGAGACCAAGAGACCCAGTACTTC. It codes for CASSLVPSSLGDQETQYF.

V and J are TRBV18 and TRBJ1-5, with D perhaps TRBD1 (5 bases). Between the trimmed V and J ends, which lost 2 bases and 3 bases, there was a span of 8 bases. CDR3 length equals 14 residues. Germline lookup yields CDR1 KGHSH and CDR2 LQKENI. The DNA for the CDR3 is TGTGCCAGCTCACCAGACAGCCTCAATCAGCCCCAGCATTTT. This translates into CASSPDSLNQPQHF.

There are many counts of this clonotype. This chain's CDR3 is CASSHWDRCYEQYF. The DNA for the CDR3 is TGCGCCAGCAGTCATTGGGACAGGTGCTACGAGCAGTACTTC. The V and J genes are TRBV23-1 and TRBJ2-7; 8 positions match TRBD1. TRBV23-1 is flagged as an ORF with uncertain function. The CDR3 runs to 14 residues. With V trimmed by 3 bases and J by 3 bases, 4 bases remained unmatched.

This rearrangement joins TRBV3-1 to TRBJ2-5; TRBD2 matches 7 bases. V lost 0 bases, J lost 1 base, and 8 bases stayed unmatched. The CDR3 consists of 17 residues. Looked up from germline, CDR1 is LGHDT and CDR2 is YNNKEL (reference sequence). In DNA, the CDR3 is TGTGCCAGCAGCCAAGAAGAAGCGGGGTGGGTCCAAGAGACCCAGTACTTC. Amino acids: CASSQEEAGWVQETQYF.

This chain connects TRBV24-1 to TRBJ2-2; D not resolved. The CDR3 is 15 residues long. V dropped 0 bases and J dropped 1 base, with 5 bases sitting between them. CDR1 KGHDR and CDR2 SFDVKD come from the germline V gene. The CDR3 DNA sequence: TGTGCCACCAGTGATTTGGAGCGGAACACCGGGGAGCTGTTTTTT. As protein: CATSDLERNTGELFF.

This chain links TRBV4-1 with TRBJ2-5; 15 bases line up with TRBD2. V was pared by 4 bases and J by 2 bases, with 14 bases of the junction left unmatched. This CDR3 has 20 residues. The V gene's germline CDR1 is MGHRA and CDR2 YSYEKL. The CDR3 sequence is CASSRPGLAGGGDLQETQYF. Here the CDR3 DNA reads TGCGCCAGCAGCCGACCGGGACTAGCGGGGGGAGGGGATCTTCAAGAGACCCAGTACTTC.

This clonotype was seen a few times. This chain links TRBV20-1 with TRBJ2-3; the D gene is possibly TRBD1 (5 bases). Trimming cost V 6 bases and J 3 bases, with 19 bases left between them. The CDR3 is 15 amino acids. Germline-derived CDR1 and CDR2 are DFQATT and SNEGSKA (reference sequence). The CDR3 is CSAPTLGAGTDTQYF. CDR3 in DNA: TGCAGTGCCCCTACGCTAGGGGCCGGGACAGATACGCAGTATTTT.

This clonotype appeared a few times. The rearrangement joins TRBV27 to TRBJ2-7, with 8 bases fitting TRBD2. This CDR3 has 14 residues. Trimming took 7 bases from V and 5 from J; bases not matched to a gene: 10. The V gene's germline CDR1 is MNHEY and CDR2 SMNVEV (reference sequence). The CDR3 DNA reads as TGTGCCAGCACCGAGAGCGGGAGATTACACGAGCAGTACTTC. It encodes CASTESGRLHEQYF.

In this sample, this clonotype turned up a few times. This CDR3 is CATSDPSGRGYNEQFF. The DNA of the CDR3 is TGTGCCACCAGTGACCCTAGCGGGAGAGGCTACAATGAGCAGTTCTTC. The chain employs TRBV24-1 and TRBJ2-1, with 10 bases lining up with TRBD2. The junction had 5 bases not matched to a gene; V was cut back by 4 bases and J by 3 bases. Germline CDR1 and CDR2: KGHDR and SFDVKD. CDR3 size: 16 residues.

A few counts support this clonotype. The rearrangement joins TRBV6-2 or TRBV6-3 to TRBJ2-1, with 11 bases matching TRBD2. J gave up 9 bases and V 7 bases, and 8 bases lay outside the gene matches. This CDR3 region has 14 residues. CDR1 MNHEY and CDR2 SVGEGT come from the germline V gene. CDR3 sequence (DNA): TGTGCCAGCACCTTAGCGGGAGGGCCCCCTGAGCAGTTCTTC. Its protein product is CASTLAGGPPEQFF.

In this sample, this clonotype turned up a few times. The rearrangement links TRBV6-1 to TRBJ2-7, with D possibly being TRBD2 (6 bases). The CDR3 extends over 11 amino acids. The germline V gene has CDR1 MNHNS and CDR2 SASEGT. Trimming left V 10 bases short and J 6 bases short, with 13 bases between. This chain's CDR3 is CATLAPGEQYF. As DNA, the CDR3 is TGTGCCACACTAGCTCCGGGCGAGCAGTACTTC.

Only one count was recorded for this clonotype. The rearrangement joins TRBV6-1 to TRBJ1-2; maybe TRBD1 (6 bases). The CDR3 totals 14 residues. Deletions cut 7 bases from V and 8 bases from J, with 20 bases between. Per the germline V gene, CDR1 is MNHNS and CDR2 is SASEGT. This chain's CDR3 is CASTRRERGVGYTF. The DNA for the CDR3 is TGTGCCAGCACCCGGAGGGAAAGGGGGGTAGGCTACACCTTC.

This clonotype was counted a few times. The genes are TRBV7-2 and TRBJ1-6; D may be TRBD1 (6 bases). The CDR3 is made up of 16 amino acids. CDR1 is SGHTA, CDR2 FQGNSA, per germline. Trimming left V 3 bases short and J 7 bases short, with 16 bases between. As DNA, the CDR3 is TGTGCCAGCAGCTTCATGGGGGCGTTGGGAAATTCACCCCTCCACTTT. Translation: CASSFMGALGNSPLHF.

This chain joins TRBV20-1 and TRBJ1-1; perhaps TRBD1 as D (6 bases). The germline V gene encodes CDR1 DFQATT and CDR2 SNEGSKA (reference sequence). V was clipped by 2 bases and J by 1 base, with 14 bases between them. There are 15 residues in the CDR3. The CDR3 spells CSARRSGRGNTEAFF. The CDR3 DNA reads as TGCAGTGCTAGAAGATCGGGCAGGGGGAACACTGAAGCTTTCTTT.

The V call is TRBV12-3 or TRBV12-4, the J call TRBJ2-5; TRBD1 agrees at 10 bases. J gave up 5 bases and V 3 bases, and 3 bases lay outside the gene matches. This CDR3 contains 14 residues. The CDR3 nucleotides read TGTGCCAGCAGTTTTCGGACAGGGGGGGAGACCCAGTACTTC. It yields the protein CASSFRTGGETQYF.

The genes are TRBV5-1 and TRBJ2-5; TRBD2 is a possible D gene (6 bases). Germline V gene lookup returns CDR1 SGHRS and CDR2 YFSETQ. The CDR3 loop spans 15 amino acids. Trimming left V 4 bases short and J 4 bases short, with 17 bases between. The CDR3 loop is CASSGRGSGLETQYF. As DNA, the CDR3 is TGCGCCAGCAGCGGGCGGGGTAGCGGTCTAGAGACCCAGTACTTC.

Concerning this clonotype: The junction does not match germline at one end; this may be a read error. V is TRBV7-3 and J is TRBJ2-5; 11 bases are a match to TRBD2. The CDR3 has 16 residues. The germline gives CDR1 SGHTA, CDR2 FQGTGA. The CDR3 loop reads CASSLTPLAGGETQYF. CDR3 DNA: TGTGCCAGCAGCCTAACCCCTCTAGCGGGAGGCGAGACCCAGTACTTC.

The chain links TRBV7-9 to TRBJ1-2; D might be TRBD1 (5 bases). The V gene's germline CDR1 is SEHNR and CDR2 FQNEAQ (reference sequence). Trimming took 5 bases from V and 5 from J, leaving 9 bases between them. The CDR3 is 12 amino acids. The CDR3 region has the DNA TGTGCCAGCAGCCCGACAGCTTATGGCTACACCTTC. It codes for CASSPTAYGYTF.

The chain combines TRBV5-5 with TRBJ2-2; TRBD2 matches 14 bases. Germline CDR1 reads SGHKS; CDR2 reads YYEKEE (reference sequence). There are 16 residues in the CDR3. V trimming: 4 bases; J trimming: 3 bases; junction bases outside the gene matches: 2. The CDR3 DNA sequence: TGTGCCAGCAGCAAGACTAGCGGGGGGGACACCGGGGAGCTGTTTTTT. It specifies CASSKTSGGDTGELFF.

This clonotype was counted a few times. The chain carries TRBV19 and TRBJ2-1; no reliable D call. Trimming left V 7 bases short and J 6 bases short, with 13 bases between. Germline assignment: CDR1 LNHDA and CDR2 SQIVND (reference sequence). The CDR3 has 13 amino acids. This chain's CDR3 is CASTFGRPNEQFF. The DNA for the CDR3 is TGTGCCAGTACTTTCGGCAGACCCAATGAGCAGTTCTTC.

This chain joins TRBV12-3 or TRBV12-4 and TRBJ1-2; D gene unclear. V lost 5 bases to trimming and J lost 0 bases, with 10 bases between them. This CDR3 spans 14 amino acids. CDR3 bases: TGTGCCAGCAGTCGTAGTGGAACTAACTATGGCTACACCTTC. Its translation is CASSRSGTNYGYTF.

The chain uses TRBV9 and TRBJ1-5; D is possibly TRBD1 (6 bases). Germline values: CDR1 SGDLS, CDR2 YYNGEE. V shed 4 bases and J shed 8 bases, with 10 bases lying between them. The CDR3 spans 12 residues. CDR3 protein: CASSHREEPQHF. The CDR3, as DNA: TGTGCCAGCAGCCACAGGGAGGAGCCCCAGCATTTT.

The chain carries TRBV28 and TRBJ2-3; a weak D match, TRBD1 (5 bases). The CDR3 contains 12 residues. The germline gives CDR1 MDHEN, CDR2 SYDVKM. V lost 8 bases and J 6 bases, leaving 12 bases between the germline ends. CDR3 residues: CASEAGSDTQYF. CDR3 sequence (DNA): TGTGCCAGCGAGGCAGGGTCGGATACGCAGTATTTT.